Below, 30 T cell receptor beta chains from the same sample are listed, as sequenced in a study of blood T cell repertoires in COVID-19. The table came from immunoSEQ multiplex PCR; TCRdb's copy has only in-frame clones and leaves some out. The sample contains 40,000 to 45,000 clones, 80% to 90% of which appear only once. Sequences were obtained from peripheral blood. All receptors derive from a man between 40 and 49 years old with COVID-19, enrolled during active disease.

The gene calls are TRBV5-1 and TRBJ1-1; D is unresolved. The CDR3 is 17 residues long. V lost 4 bases to trimming and J lost 0 bases, with 19 bases between them. The germline gives CDR1 SGHRS, CDR2 YFSETQ. The CDR3 loop is CASSADVSRRMNTEAFF. CDR3 bases: TGCGCCAGCAGCGCGGATGTCTCGAGGCGTATGAACACTGAAGCTTTCTTT.

CDR3 in amino acids: CASRGGQVYEQYF. CDR3 in DNA: TGTGCCAGCAGGGGGGGACAGGTCTACGAGCAGTACTTC. This sequence joins TRBV2 and TRBJ2-7; TRBD1 matches at 8 bases. Germline values: CDR1 SNHLY, CDR2 FYNNEI. The length of the CDR3 is 13 residues. The V and J ends lost 6 bases and 3 bases, in that order; junction bases with no gene match: 4.

This chain joins TRBV12-3 or TRBV12-4 and TRBJ1-1; a weak D match, TRBD1 (6 bases). The CDR3 spans 12 residues. Trimming took off 3 bases at V and 6 bases at J, with 8 bases between the two ends. The chain's CDR3 is CASSFNRAEAFF. DNA of the CDR3: TGTGCCAGCAGTTTTAACAGGGCTGAAGCTTTCTTT.

The chain has TRBV5-6 and TRBJ2-1; a weak D match, TRBD1 (6 bases). Looked up from germline, CDR1 is SGHDT and CDR2 is YYEEEE. The V end was cut by 3 bases, the J end by 0 bases, with 13 bases between. CDR3 length: 16 residues. The CDR3 DNA reads TGTGCCAGCAGCTCCGAAACAGGGAGCTCCTACAATGAGCAGTTCTTC. Translated, it gives CASSSETGSSYNEQFF.

The chain carries TRBV19 and TRBJ2-5; 8 bases map to TRBD2. Germline V gives CDR1 LNHDA, CDR2 SQIVND (reference sequence). V lost 4 bases to trimming and J lost 2 bases; unmatched junction nucleotides: 3. CDR3 length: 14 residues. CDR3 protein: CASSRTSGQETQYF. Here the CDR3 DNA reads TGTGCCAGTAGTAGAACTAGCGGTCAAGAGACCCAGTACTTC.

The chain is built from TRBV4-2 and TRBJ2-1, with D tentatively TRBD2 (5 bases). Germline V gene lookup returns CDR1 LGHNA and CDR2 YNFKEQ. The V and J ends lost 4 bases and 5 bases respectively, with 15 bases between them. The CDR3 is 15 amino acids. The CDR3 DNA follows: TGTGCCAGCAGCCCAGCAGGACTTCCGGACAATGAGCAGTTCTTC. Encoded protein: CASSPAGLPDNEQFF.

About this clone itself: Other DNA sequences within the sample encode an identical CDR3. This sequence joins TRBV5-6 and TRBJ2-5, with a tentative D call TRBD2 (6 bases). CDR1 and CDR2 from the germline V gene are SGHDT and YYEEEE. Between the trimmed V and J ends, which lost 1 base and 5 bases, there was a span of 9 bases. This CDR3 region has 13 residues. The CDR3 region has the DNA TGTGCCAGCAGCTTGATCCGGGGGGAGACCCAGTACTTC. Protein product: CASSLIRGETQYF.

The chain has TRBV15 and TRBJ2-2; 11 bases align to TRBD2. CDR1 and CDR2 (germline): LNHNV, YYDKDF (reference sequence). The CDR3 is 18 residues long. Trimming removed 1 base from V and 0 bases from J; junction bases left unmatched: 4. The DNA of the CDR3 is TGTGCCACCAGCAGAGGGTCTAGCGGGAGGCCGAACACCGGGGAGCTGTTTTTT. It is translated as CATSRGSSGRPNTGELFF.

This chain uses TRBV11-2 with TRBJ2-1; TRBD1 agrees at 10 bases. V shed 3 bases, J shed 1 base, and the junction held 3 bases outside the gene matches. Germline V gives CDR1 SGHAT, CDR2 FQNNGV. The CDR3 is made up of 16 amino acids. Here the CDR3 reads CASSLGQGWSYNEQFF. CDR3 nucleotides: TGTGCCAGCAGCTTGGGACAGGGGTGGTCCTACAATGAGCAGTTCTTC.

In this sample, this clone turned up a few times. V usage is TRBV5-1 and J usage is TRBJ1-2, with 7 bases that match TRBD1. V dropped 0 bases and J dropped 4; count of bases not matched to a gene: 9. CDR3 size: 16 residues. Germline values: CDR1 SGHRS, CDR2 YFSETQ. CDR3 sequence: CASSLDNKQGTYGYTF. CDR3 DNA: TGCGCCAGCAGCTTGGATAATAAACAGGGGACCTATGGCTACACCTTC.

The rearrangement links TRBV28 to TRBJ1-4, with D possibly TRBD1 on 5 matching bases. Germline CDR1 MDHEN, CDR2 SYDVKM. The CDR3 loop spans 15 amino acids. V was pared by 7 bases and J by 6 bases, with 18 bases between. The CDR3 region is CASTPTQGLHEKLFF. The DNA for the CDR3 is TGTGCCAGCACCCCTACCCAGGGACTCCATGAAAAACTGTTTTTT. Using reference TRBV28 and TRBJ1-4 for the parts outside the CDR3, the full variable domain is DVKVTQSSRYLVKRTGEKVFLECVQDMDHENMFWYRQDPGLGLRLIYFSYDVKMKEKGDIPEGYSVSREKKERFSLILESASTNQTSMYLCASTPTQGLHEKLFFGSGTQLSVL.

The chain joins TRBV6-5 to TRBJ1-5; D is undetermined. CDR1 MNHEY and CDR2 SVGAGI come from the germline V gene. The length of the CDR3 is 15 residues. V was trimmed by 5 bases and J by 1 base, leaving 12 bases between them. For the CDR3, the DNA is TGTGCCAGCAGTCAGGACTCTGGGAGCAATCAGCCCCAGCATTTT. Translation gives CASSQDSGSNQPQHF.

V usage is TRBV5-1 and J usage is TRBJ2-2, with TRBD1 identical over 10 bases. Germline V lookup: CDR1 SGHRS, CDR2 YFSETQ. The CDR3 totals 15 residues. J gave up 3 bases and V 6 bases, and 5 bases lay outside the gene matches. CDR3 sequence reads: CASTMGTGDTGELFF. Here the CDR3 DNA reads TGCGCCAGCACAATGGGGACAGGGGACACCGGGGAGCTGTTTTTT.

J is TRBJ1-2 and V is TRBV16; D is undetermined. Trimming shortened V by 4 bases and J by 7 bases, and 16 bases separated the two germline ends. From germline, CDR1 is KGHSY and CDR2 FQNENV. The CDR3 consists of 14 residues. The CDR3 region is CASSPRRTGSGYTF. The DNA for the CDR3 is TGTGCCAGCAGCCCTCGTCGGACGGGGTCTGGCTACACCTTC.

V usage is TRBV10-3 and J usage is TRBJ1-5, with 9 bases that match TRBD1. The CDR3 spans 14 residues. The ends lost 2 bases at V and 6 bases at J; junction bases unmatched: 2. Looked up from germline, CDR1 is ENHRY and CDR2 is SYGVKD. CDR3 in amino acids: CAISEGQGIQPQHF. The CDR3 DNA reads as TGTGCCATCAGTGAGGGACAGGGGATTCAGCCCCAGCATTTT.

The J gene is TRBJ2-7, the V gene TRBV2; 9 nucleotides align to TRBD2. Per germline, CDR1 SNHLY and CDR2 FYNNEI. Trimming removed 7 bases from V and 6 bases from J; junction bases left unmatched: 10. This CDR3 contains 14 residues. CDR3 DNA sequence: TGTGCCAGCACGCCTGGGCGGGGGGGCTTCGAGCAGTACTTC. This codes for CASTPGRGGFEQYF.

DNA for the CDR3: TGTGCCAGCAGCTTAGGCGGAGGAAACACTGAAGCTTTCTTT. Translating it yields CASSLGGGNTEAFF. The chain couples TRBV11-3 to TRBJ1-1; D ambiguous. This CDR3 contains 14 residues. V lost 1 base, J lost 2 bases, and 8 bases lay in between. Germline-derived CDR1 and CDR2 are SGHNT and YENEEA.

The CDR3 spells CASSPGPREGYTF. The CDR3 nucleotides read TGCGCCAGCAGCCCCGGGCCGAGGGAAGGCTACACCTTC. The genes are TRBV5-1 and TRBJ1-2; unclear D gene. V lost 4 bases to trimming and J lost 8 bases, with 15 bases between them. The CDR3 covers 13 residues. Germline V lookup: CDR1 SGHRS, CDR2 YFSETQ.

V is TRBV7-2 and J is TRBJ2-7, with D tentatively TRBD2 (6 bases). Germline CDR1 reads SGHTA; CDR2 reads FQGNSA. There are 15 residues in the CDR3. Trimming left V 2 bases short and J 0 bases short, with 11 bases between. The CDR3 nucleotides read TGTGCCAGCAGCTTATTAGCGGTCAGCTCCTACGAGCAGTACTTC. Amino acid sequence: CASSLLAVSSYEQYF.

The CDR3 region is CATRAGGPDYGYTF. The CDR3 nucleotides are TGTGCCACCAGGGCCGGGGGACCTGACTATGGCTACACCTTC. The chain links TRBV24-1 to TRBJ1-2; D might be TRBD1 (5 bases). The CDR3 contains 14 residues. Trimming left V 7 bases short and J 3 bases short, with 14 bases between. Germline V CDR1 and CDR2: KGHDR, SFDVKD.

The chain is built from TRBV3-1 (or the pseudogene TRBV3-2) and TRBJ1-5; possibly TRBD1 for D (6 bases). V shed 0 bases and J shed 4 bases, with 7 bases lying between them. The CDR3 is 14 residues long. Germline V CDR1 and CDR2: LGHDT, YNNKEL (reference sequence). The CDR3 loop reads CASSQDTGNQPQHF. CDR3 in DNA: TGTGCCAGCAGCCAAGATACAGGGAATCAGCCCCAGCATTTT.

This sequence joins TRBV28 and TRBJ1-4; a weak D match, TRBD1 (6 bases). V lost 11 bases, J lost 8 bases, and 18 bases lay in between. Germline-derived CDR1 and CDR2 are MDHEN and SYDVKM. The CDR3 contains 13 residues. The CDR3 DNA reads as TGTGCCGTCCACGCGGGGGGCGGGGAAAAACTGTTTTTT. The encoded protein is CAVHAGGGEKLFF.

The rearrangement uses TRBV7-9 and TRBJ1-6, with 7 bases aligning to TRBD1. Germline values: CDR1 SEHNR, CDR2 FQNEAQ (reference sequence). The V segment lost 5 bases and the J segment 8 bases; nucleotides outside the gene matches: 9. The CDR3 consists of 15 residues. The CDR3 reads CASSRKGARDSPLHF. The CDR3 DNA follows: TGTGCCAGCAGCAGGAAGGGGGCGAGGGATTCACCCCTCCACTTT.

The chain is built from TRBV9 and TRBJ1-4; D gene uncertain. CDR1 SGDLS and CDR2 YYNGEE come from the germline V gene. Trimming pared 4 bases from V and 8 bases from J, leaving 15 bases between. The CDR3 consists of 14 residues. In nucleotides, the CDR3 is TGTGCCAGCAGCCCGGGTCCTCTTGGGGAAAAACTGTTTTTT. Translation gives CASSPGPLGEKLFF.

For the CDR3, the DNA is TGTGCCAGCAGCTTGGTATACAGTAACTATGGCTACACCTTC. This codes for CASSLVYSNYGYTF. The chain links TRBV5-4 to TRBJ1-2; D is undetermined. Per germline, CDR1 SGHNT and CDR2 YYREEE (reference sequence). Trimming took 0 bases from V and 1 from J, leaving 7 bases between them. The CDR3 runs 14 residues.

The rearrangement uses TRBV5-1 and TRBJ2-5; weak D call: TRBD1 (8 bases). The length of the CDR3 is 15 residues. V was cut by 0 bases and J by 7 bases, with 16 bases left in between. The V gene's germline CDR1 is SGHRS and CDR2 YFSETQ. CDR3 sequence reads: CASSLGGGQDGTQYF. The CDR3 coding sequence is TGCGCCAGCAGCTTGGGGGGGGGACAGGACGGGACCCAGTACTTC.

The rearrangement joins TRBV5-5 to TRBJ2-3, with TRBD2 as a possible D gene (6 bases). The CDR3 loop spans 15 amino acids. In germline, CDR1 is SGHKS, CDR2 YYEKEE (reference sequence). Trimming pared 2 bases from V and 2 bases from J, leaving 12 bases between. CDR3 DNA: TGTGCCAGCAGCTTCCCCCCTAGCGACACAGATACGCAGTATTTT. This codes for CASSFPPSDTDTQYF.

The rearrangement uses TRBV13 and TRBJ1-2, with 11 bases aligning to TRBD1. V was clipped by 5 bases and J by 5 bases; unmatched bases: 10. Germline V gene sequence: CDR1 PRHDT, CDR2 FYEKMQ (reference sequence). The CDR3 extends over 16 amino acids. The CDR3 DNA reads TGTGCCAGCAGCCAAGAAGGACAGGGGGCTGGTTATGGCTACACCTTC. Protein sequence: CASSQEGQGAGYGYTF.

V gene TRBV5-4 combines with J gene TRBJ1-2; 7 bases are a match to TRBD1. V was clipped by 2 bases and J by 3 bases; unmatched bases: 4. CDR1 and CDR2 (germline): SGHNT, YYREEE (reference sequence). This CDR3 has 14 residues. The CDR3 DNA reads as TGTGCCAGCAGCTTACAGGGGCGGGACTATGGCTACACCTTC. Protein: CASSLQGRDYGYTF. Variable domain in full (rest from reference TRBV5-4 and TRBJ1-2): ETGVTQSPTHLIKTRGQQVTLRCSSQSGHNTVSWYQQALGQGPQFIFQYYREEENGRGNFPPRFSGLQFPNYSSELNVNALELDDSALYLCASSLQGRDYGYTFGSGTRLTVV.

The chain links TRBV19 to TRBJ2-5; the D gene is possibly TRBD1 (6 bases). V lost 4 bases, J lost 2 bases, and 11 bases lay in between. Germline assignment: CDR1 LNHDA and CDR2 SQIVND (reference sequence). CDR3 size: 14 residues. CDR3 region: CASSTTGQQETQYF. The CDR3 nucleotides are TGTGCCAGTAGTACAACGGGACAACAAGAGACCCAGTACTTC.